This record looks at one T cell receptor (beta chain) sequence and its context. The sample holds a few counts of this clone. The specificity of this receptor is unknown. The input lacks base qualities; no much larger clone sits a single base away. This sample was included in a study of blood T cell repertoires in COVID-19 (dated by TCRdb to the early 2020s). Background on the whole study: Samples from collaborators originated in the United States, Italy and Spain and spanned both the acute and convalescent phases of COVID-19. The material from the prospective study consisted of cDNA or gDNA derived from T cells, B-cell-depleted T cells, or PBMCs. The dataset comprised deeply sampled blood TCRbeta repertoires from subjects exposed to, actively infected with, or recovered from COVID-19. A freely available public database, intended as a resource for researchers studying the immune response to SARS-CoV-2, is where the repertoires were released. The samples were drawn from the first 160 participants of the ongoing ImmuneRACE study and from some 1,300 subjects provided by 6 global collaborators. Nearly every sample came with metadata listing a de-identified subject ID, COVID-19 status, age in years and sex. Where available, HLA class I and class II types were obtained from metadata supplied by the sample provider rather than from assay-based typing.

TCRbeta CDR3 regions were amplified from genomic DNA using the immunoSEQ Assay, a bias-controlled multiplex PCR. The paper's processing steps were these. The number of nucleated cells in each sample was estimated by amplification of reference gene primers within the assay. To quantify the absolute abundance of each unique TCRbeta CDR3 rearrangement, sequence reads were collapsed and filtered. For each sample, productive Simpson clonality was calculated as the square root of Simpson's diversity index across productive rearrangements. The table comes from immuneACCESS by way of TCRdb, which keeps in-frame sequences with V and J called. Part of the clones is missing from these tables; in studies checked, under half for an unresolved V gene and the rest for unknown reasons. The V and J calls and clone size come from that table; D and trimming were worked out from the DNA. In this sample the table shows some 87,000 clones, roughly four fifths of which occur a single time. Roughly an eighth of the sample is taken by the ten largest.

Collaborating institutions collected whole blood in K2EDTA tubes following their own protocols. For TCRbeta analysis, collaborator samples were shipped as frozen whole blood, as isolated PBMCs, or as DNA extracted from either sample type. Paper-wide results and their limitations: Clinical and demographic metadata were provided uncurated, with the amount varying by source and participant.

The CDR3 numbers 16 residues from cysteine through phenylalanine. Left in the record is the CDR3 DNA by itself, 48 bases read in frame from the first base. The trim is 3 bases for V and 0 bases for J, with a gap of 9 bases between the germline ends. The germline V gene supplies CDR1 SGHTA and CDR2 FQGTGA. This chain is built from TRBV7-3 and TRBJ2-6, with TRBD2 tentatively as D gene (6 bases match). The sequenced sample was peripheral blood. The sequence derives from a human donor in a cohort sampled during active COVID-19. The nucleotides read TGTGCCAGCAGCTTTGACGGGAGCTCTGGGGCCAACGTCCTGACTTTC. The encoded protein is CASSFDGSSGANVLTF.